This T cell receptor (beta chain) was profiled in a study of cytotoxic CD8 clonotypes in ibrutinib-treated CLL. Overall study: Investigators reported approximately 25 partial and 2 complete responses; after median approximately 74 months, roughly 15 patients remained remitted and roughly twelve progressed.

Using immunoSEQ multiplex PCR, the repertoire was profiled, and TCRdb retains in-frame clones only, with some absent. The sample holds approximately 320,000 clones, about 61% seen once. Trimming took 3 bases from V and 3 from J; bases not matched to a gene: 0. The CDR3 extends over 14 amino acids. Germline assignment: CDR1 SGDLS and CDR2 YYNGEE. The sequences come from PBMCs, collected after 36 months of ibrutinib treatment. The V and J genes are TRBV9 and TRBJ2-3; 11 nucleotides align to TRBD2. The clonotype originates from a human donor with chronic lymphocytic leukemia. This chain's CDR3 is CASSGLAGTDTQYF. The CDR3 DNA reads TGTGCCAGCAGCGGACTAGCGGGGACAGATACGCAGTATTTT.